This T cell receptor (beta chain) was found in a study of blood T cell repertoires in COVID-19. Assay used: immunoSEQ multiplex PCR; TCRdb lists only in-frame clones, some missing. The data show a few hundred thousand clones, 90% to 95% seen once. The CDR3 spans 20 residues. V lost 2 bases and J lost 1; bases outside the gene matches: 14. Per germline, CDR1 LNHNV and CDR2 YYDKDF (reference sequence). The sequenced material came from PBMCs or T cells enriched from blood (not recorded which). This receptor was taken from a woman aged 40 to 49 who had been exposed to COVID-19. This rearrangement joins TRBV15 to TRBJ2-4, with 10 bases matching TRBD1. The CDR3 sequence: CATSRNSWDRGLLAKNIQYF. The CDR3 region has the DNA TGTGCCACCAGCAGAAACTCATGGGACAGGGGACTTTTGGCCAAAAACATTCAGTACTTC.